Sequencing of this T cell receptor (beta chain) was carried out in a study of blood T cell repertoires in COVID-19. Some clones are missing from TCRdb's copy, which holds only in-frame ones; the method was immunoSEQ multiplex PCR. In the table there are approximately 300,000 clones, 85% to 90% of which are singletons. A single count supports this clone. What was sequenced was peripheral blood. This receptor was taken from a woman aged 40 to 49 with acute or convalescent COVID-19.

Here the CDR3 reads CATTPSGGGTDTQYF. The CDR3 DNA reads TGTGCCACTACCCCTAGCGGGGGTGGCACAGATACGCAGTATTTT. This chain connects TRBV6-5 to TRBJ2-3; 10 nucleotides agree with TRBD2. With 10 bases clipped from V and 1 base from J, the junction kept 8 bases outside the gene matches. Germline values: CDR1 MNHEY, CDR2 SVGAGI. The CDR3 loop spans 15 amino acids.